The TCR beta chain under discussion was sequenced for a study of shared clonotypes between healthy human individuals. Donors were healthy HIV-negative adults without recently reported acute infections or vaccinations. Findings of the study overall: The study's rarefaction showed incomplete sorted-subset sequencing despite large depth. With several donors compared, roughly 5% of naive CD4 clonotypes were shared.

Concerning this clone itself: Its specificity is unknown.

This CDR3 has 17 amino acids. Per the germline V gene, CDR1 is SGHVS and CDR2 is FNYEAQ. The ends lost 1 base at V and 4 bases at J; junction bases unmatched: 13. Method: immunoSEQ multiplex PCR; TCRdb's copy keeps in-frame clones and lacks some. The data show some 1.5 million clones, roughly 95% seen once. J is TRBJ2-7 and V is TRBV7-6; 7 positions agree with TRBD1. The sample consisted of naive CD4+ T cells sorted from blood. Subset: CD45RA+ positively selected. This sequence originates from a man aged 25 to 40 in good health. CDR3 protein: CASSLGTTGVIGYEQYF. The DNA of the CDR3 is TGTGCCAGCAGCTTAGGCACCACAGGGGTCATCGGTTACGAGCAGTACTTC. Based on the CDR3 plus reference TRBV7-6 and TRBJ2-7, the full variable domain is GAGVSQSPRYKVTKRGQDVALRCDPISGHVSLYWYRQALGQGPEFLTYFNYEAQQDKSGLPNDRFSAERPEGSISTLTIQRTEQRDSAMYRCASSLGTTGVIGYEQYFGPGTRLTVT.